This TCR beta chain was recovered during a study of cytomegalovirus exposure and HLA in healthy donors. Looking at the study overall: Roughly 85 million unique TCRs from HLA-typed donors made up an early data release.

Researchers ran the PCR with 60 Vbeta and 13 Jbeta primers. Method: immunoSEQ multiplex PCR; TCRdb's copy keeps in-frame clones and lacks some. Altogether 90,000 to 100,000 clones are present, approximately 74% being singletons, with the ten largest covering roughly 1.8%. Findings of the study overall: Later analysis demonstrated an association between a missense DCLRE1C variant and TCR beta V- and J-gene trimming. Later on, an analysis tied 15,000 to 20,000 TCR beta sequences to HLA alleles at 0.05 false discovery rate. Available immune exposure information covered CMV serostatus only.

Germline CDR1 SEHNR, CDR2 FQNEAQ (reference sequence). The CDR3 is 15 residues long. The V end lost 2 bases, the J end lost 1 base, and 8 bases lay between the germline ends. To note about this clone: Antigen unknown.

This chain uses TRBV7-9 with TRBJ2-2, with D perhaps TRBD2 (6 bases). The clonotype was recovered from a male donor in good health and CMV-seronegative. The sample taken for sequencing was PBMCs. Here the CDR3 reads CASSLPSVNTGELFF. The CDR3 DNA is TGTGCCAGCAGCTTACCTAGCGTGAACACCGGGGAGCTGTTTTTT.